The clone carrying this T cell receptor beta chain has a single count. This record belongs to a study of blood T cell repertoires in COVID-19. Authors' data handling: Reference gene primers were amplified, and this amplification served to estimate nucleated cell counts. Assay used: immunoSEQ multiplex PCR; TCRdb lists only in-frame clones, some missing. V, J and clone size are those of that table, while D and trimming were read from the DNA. The sample lists 55,000 to 75,000 clones; 65% to 85% were seen once. Germline CDR1 is SGHRS and CDR2 is YFSETQ. The CDR3 length is 16 residues. V lost 2 bases, J lost 9 bases, and 10 bases stayed unmatched.

This clonotype was sampled from a human donor in a cohort sampled during active COVID-19. Material: peripheral blood. The chain combines TRBV5-1 with TRBJ2-1, with 11 bases identical to TRBD1. Here the CDR3 DNA reads TGCGCCAGCAGCTTCAGGACAGGGGGCGCGGGCAGTGAGCAGTTCTTC. The encoded protein is CASSFRTGGAGSEQFF. Combining the CDR3 with reference TRBV5-1 and TRBJ2-1 gives the whole variable domain KAGVTQTPRYLIKTRGQQVTLSCSPISGHRSVSWYQQTPGQGLQFLFEYFSETQRNKGNFPGRFSGRQFSNSRSEMNVSTLELGDSALYLCASSFRTGGAGSEQFFGPGTRLTVL.